One sample yielded the 3 T cell receptor beta chains listed below, sequenced in a study of T cell responses to AZD1222 COVID-19 vaccine. The table came from immunoSEQ multiplex PCR; TCRdb's copy has only in-frame clones and leaves some out. This table has 130,000 to 150,000 clones, 93% appearing once. The starting material was peripheral blood, obtained on day 0 of AZD1222 vaccination. Source of these receptors: an adult in good health.

The chain is built from TRBV5-4 and TRBJ1-1; 8 bases match TRBD1. This CDR3 region has 15 residues. Germline V CDR1 and CDR2: SGHNT, YYREEE (reference sequence). J lost 6 bases, V lost 2 bases, and 9 bases had no gene match. CDR3 residues: CASSFPGQGKAEAFF. Here the CDR3 DNA reads TGTGCCAGCAGCTTCCCCGGACAGGGAAAGGCTGAAGCTTTCTTT.

The chain joins TRBV6-6 to TRBJ1-5; D unclear. There are 14 residues in the CDR3. The V end lost 5 bases, the J end lost 3 bases, and 11 bases lay between the germline ends. The germline V gene has CDR1 MNHNY and CDR2 SVGAGI (reference sequence). The CDR3 reads CASSPATTNQPQHF. DNA of the CDR3: TGTGCCAGCAGTCCCGCAACTACCAATCAGCCCCAGCATTTT.

The V call is TRBV2, the J call TRBJ1-2; 8 bases are shared with TRBD1. Germline CDR1 and CDR2: SNHLY and FYNNEI. The CDR3 consists of 15 residues. The junction had 11 bases not matched to a gene; V was cut back by 8 bases and J by 3 bases. For the CDR3, the DNA is TGTGCCAGCGGGGGGGACAGGCTCCTCTACTATGGCTACACCTTC. Translation: CASGGDRLLYYGYTF.